The 12 T cell receptor beta chains below all came from one sample that was sequenced in a study of blood T cell repertoires in COVID-19. The repertoire was sequenced with immunoSEQ multiplex PCR; TCRdb's copy has only in-frame clones and lacks some. The table records fewer than 350,000 clones, around 88% of them present only once. Specimen: PBMCs or T cells enriched from blood (not recorded which). These receptors all come from a woman between 40 and 50 years old who had recovered from COVID-19.

V usage is TRBV28 and J usage is TRBJ1-4; TRBD1 matches 8 bases. There are 16 residues in the CDR3. The V and J ends lost 3 bases and 8 bases, in that order; junction bases with no gene match: 11. The germline gives CDR1 MDHEN, CDR2 SYDVKM. CDR3 sequence reads: CASSLYGQGGNEKLFF. CDR3 coding DNA: TGTGCCAGCAGTTTGTACGGACAGGGTGGGAACGAAAAACTGTTTTTT.

CDR3 residues: CASSPTGETSPLHF. Here the CDR3 DNA reads TGTGCCAGCTCACCGACAGGGGAAACTTCACCCCTCCACTTT. The chain links TRBV18 to TRBJ1-6, with TRBD1 matching over 8 bases. The V and J ends lost 3 bases and 9 bases, in that order; junction bases with no gene match: 4. From germline, CDR1 is KGHSH and CDR2 LQKENI. There are 14 residues in the CDR3. Complete variable domain (other parts from reference TRBV18 and TRBJ1-6): NAGVMQNPRHLVRRRGQEARLRCSPMKGHSHVYWYRQLPEEGLKFMVYLQKENIIDESGMPKERFSAEFPKEGPSILRIQQVVRGDSAAYFCASSPTGETSPLHFGNGTRLTVT.

This chain connects TRBV7-2 to TRBJ2-1; tentatively, D is TRBD1 (6 bases). Germline CDR1 SGHTA, CDR2 FQGNSA. Trimming removed 2 bases at V and 9 bases at J, with 17 bases between. This CDR3 spans 15 amino acids. The CDR3 coding sequence is TGTGCCAGCAGCTTAAGCCGACAGGATTTTGCTGAGCAGTTCTTC. This sequence encodes CASSLSRQDFAEQFF.

This clone occurred a few times. The chain carries TRBV7-2 and TRBJ2-7; TRBD1 matches at 9 bases. The germline gives CDR1 SGHTA, CDR2 FQGNSA. The CDR3 sequence is 15 residues long. V lost 5 bases, J lost 0 bases, and 5 bases stayed unmatched. The chain's CDR3 is CASSLQGAYSYEQYF. The CDR3 region has the DNA TGTGCCAGCAGCCTACAGGGGGCCTACTCCTACGAGCAGTACTTC. Together with reference TRBV7-2 and TRBJ2-7, the CDR3 gives the full variable domain: GAGVSQSPSNKVTEKGKDVELRCDPISGHTALYWYRQSLGQGLEFLIYFQGNSAPDKSGLPSDRFSAERTGGSVSTLTIQRTQQEDSAVYLCASSLQGAYSYEQYFGPGTRLTVT.

The genes are TRBV7-3 and TRBJ2-6; 7 positions agree with TRBD2. The CDR3 is made up of 19 amino acids. V was pared by 0 bases and J by 0 bases, with 8 bases of the junction left unmatched. Germline CDR1 SGHTA, CDR2 FQGTGA. The CDR3 loop is CASSLTFLAGHSGANVLTF. CDR3 sequence (DNA): TGTGCCAGCAGCTTAACGTTTTTAGCGGGCCACTCTGGGGCCAACGTCCTGACTTTC.

DNA of the CDR3: TGTGCCAGCAGTGGGAGGACTAGGGGGCAAGAGACCCAGTACTTC. It specifies CASSGRTRGQETQYF. This sequence joins TRBV2 and TRBJ2-5, with D possibly being TRBD2 (7 bases). V dropped 4 bases and J dropped 2 bases, with 14 bases sitting between them. The length of the CDR3 is 15 residues. Germline values: CDR1 SNHLY, CDR2 FYNNEI. The whole variable domain, filled in from reference TRBV2 and TRBJ2-5, reads EPEVTQTPSHQVTQMGQEVILRCVPISNHLYFYWYRQILGQKVEFLVSFYNNEISEKSEIFDDQFSVERPDGSNFTLKIRSTKLEDSAMYFCASSGRTRGQETQYFGPGTRLLVL.

This chain links TRBV7-2 with TRBJ1-1; D perhaps matches TRBD1 (6 bases). Trimming cost V 1 base and J 3 bases, with 15 bases left between them. Germline V CDR1 and CDR2: SGHTA, FQGNSA. The CDR3 is 16 amino acids. The CDR3 here is CASSLDARGWDTEAFF. CDR3 in DNA: TGTGCCAGCAGCTTAGACGCCAGGGGTTGGGACACTGAAGCTTTCTTT. Using reference TRBV7-2 and TRBJ1-1 for the parts outside the CDR3, the full variable domain is GAGVSQSPSNKVTEKGKDVELRCDPISGHTALYWYRQSLGQGLEFLIYFQGNSAPDKSGLPSDRFSAERTGGSVSTLTIQRTQQEDSAVYLCASSLDARGWDTEAFFGQGTRLTVV.

CDR3 region: CASREPGKPWEQYF. CDR3 DNA sequence: TGTGCCAGTAGAGAACCGGGGAAACCATGGGAGCAGTACTTC. The chain has TRBV19 and TRBJ2-7, with TRBD2 as a possible D gene (5 bases). Germline V gene lookup returns CDR1 LNHDA and CDR2 SQIVND (reference sequence). Trimming left V 6 bases short and J 7 bases short, with 19 bases between. This CDR3 contains 14 residues.

The chain carries TRBV24-1 and TRBJ2-5; 10 bases line up with TRBD1. V lost 2 bases and J lost 3; bases outside the gene matches: 5. The V gene's germline CDR1 is KGHDR and CDR2 SFDVKD. The CDR3 has 16 residues. CDR3 residues: CATSDSTGTGEETQYF. Written as DNA, the CDR3 is TGTGCCACCAGTGATTCGACCGGGACAGGGGAAGAGACCCAGTACTTC.

This chain connects TRBV28 to TRBJ1-2; 11 bases fit TRBD1. J gave up 5 bases and V 5 bases, and 7 bases lay outside the gene matches. The length of the CDR3 is 15 residues. Germline CDR1 reads MDHEN; CDR2 reads SYDVKM. CDR3 sequence: CASSGSDRGRYGYTF. Here the CDR3 DNA reads TGTGCCAGCAGTGGATCGGACAGGGGGCGTTATGGCTACACCTTC.

V usage is TRBV28 and J usage is TRBJ1-2, with a possible D match to TRBD1 (6 bases). The CDR3 extends over 13 amino acids. V lost 6 bases and J 3 bases, leaving 11 bases between the germline ends. CDR1 and CDR2 (germline): MDHEN, SYDVKM. The CDR3, as DNA: TGTGCCAGCAGGGCGGACAGCTACTATGGCTACACCTTC. Protein sequence: CASRADSYYGYTF.

The chain links TRBV5-4 to TRBJ2-3, with D tentatively TRBD2 (6 bases). Germline CDR1 is SGHNT and CDR2 is YYREEE (reference sequence). The CDR3 spans 12 residues. V gave up 4 bases and J gave up 4 bases, with 7 bases separating them. This chain's CDR3 is CASSRGADTQYF. For the CDR3, the DNA is TGTGCCAGCAGCCGCGGGGCAGATACGCAGTATTTT.